Presented here are 27 T cell receptor beta chains from one specimen sequenced in a study of CD8+CD57+ T cells in acquired aplastic anemia. Both TCR beta VDJ combination and CDR3 sequence profiling were carried out. Genomic DNA was the template for this profiling. One entry per CDR3 protein results from TCRdb running MiXCR on the reads. The sample lists roughly 160,000 distinct CDR3 sequences; 71% were seen once. Patients picked for sequencing had shown CD8+CD57+ cell expansion detected by flow cytometry. The sequencing sample was made of sorted CD4+, CD8+, or CD8+CD57+ T cells (not recorded which) from PBMCs. These receptors were taken from a human donor with aplastic anemia.

The V and J genes are TRBV24-1 and TRBJ2-7, with TRBD2 matching over 10 bases. Per the germline V gene, CDR1 is KGHDR and CDR2 is SFDVKD. There are 16 residues in the CDR3. The V gene end was trimmed by 0 bases and the J gene end by 5 bases; junction bases not matched to a gene: 6. The CDR3 DNA is TGTGCCACCAGTGATTTGGCTAGCGGGAGTCTCGACGAGCAGTACTTC. Translating gives CATSDLASGSLDEQYF.

In nucleotides, the CDR3 is TGCAGTGCTAGAGGAGGGACGGTGGGGACCGAAGCTTTCTTT. Its protein product is CSARGGTVGTEAFF. The V gene is TRBV20-1, the J gene TRBJ1-1; possible D gene TRBD1, 5 bases. The CDR3 extends over 14 amino acids. CDR1 is DFQATT, CDR2 SNEGSKA, per germline (reference sequence). V was cut by 1 base and J by 8 bases, with 17 bases left in between.

This clonotype is a singleton in its sample. The junction departs from germline at one end; a sequencing error may be responsible. J is TRBJ2-1 and V is TRBV2, with 10 bases lining up with TRBD1. The germline gives CDR1 SNHLY, CDR2 FYNNEI. There are 15 residues in the CDR3. Written as DNA, the CDR3 is TGTGCCACCAGTGATCCCTGGACAGGGGGGAATGAGCAGTTCTTC. It codes for CATSDPWTGGNEQFF.

The chain links TRBV7-6 to TRBJ2-7; D is possibly TRBD2 (5 bases). Germline CDR1 is SGHVS and CDR2 is FNYEAQ. V was shortened by 0 bases and J by 6 bases, with 9 bases between the two germline ends. The CDR3 has 13 residues. CDR3 sequence: CASSLAGVTEQYF. The CDR3 DNA is TGTGCCAGCAGCTTAGCCGGGGTTACCGAGCAGTACTTC. The full variable domain, rest sourced from reference TRBV7-6 and TRBJ2-7, is GAGVSQSPRYKVTKRGQDVALRCDPISGHVSLYWYRQALGQGPEFLTYFNYEAQQDKSGLPNDRFSAERPEGSISTLTIQRTEQRDSAMYRCASSLAGVTEQYFGPGTRLTVT.

This chain links TRBV10-2 with TRBJ2-2, with D possibly TRBD1 on 6 matching bases. The CDR3 has 15 residues. Germline-derived CDR1 and CDR2 are WSHSY and SAAADI. Trimming removed 2 bases from V and 0 bases from J, with 7 bases in between. The CDR3 sequence: CASSERQANTGELFF. Here the CDR3 DNA reads TGCGCCAGCAGTGAGAGACAGGCGAACACCGGGGAGCTGTTTTTT.

This chain joins TRBV12-3 or TRBV12-4 and TRBJ2-1; unclear D gene. V gave up 6 bases and J gave up 3 bases, with 15 bases separating them. CDR3 length: 15 residues. The CDR3 protein is CASRLYGGLYNEQFF. The CDR3 region has the DNA TGTGCCAGCAGACTCTACGGTGGGCTCTACAATGAGCAGTTCTTC.

The J gene is TRBJ2-1, the V gene TRBV25-1; D unresolved. Trimming pared 6 bases from V and 0 bases from J, leaving 6 bases between. The CDR3 has 13 amino acids. Germline V CDR1 and CDR2: MGHDK, SYGVNS. The CDR3 spells CASSGSSYNEQFF. The CDR3 bases are TGTGCCAGCAGCGGTAGCTCCTACAATGAGCAGTTCTTC. The full variable domain, rest sourced from reference TRBV25-1 and TRBJ2-1, is EADIYQTPRYLVIGTGKKITLECSQTMGHDKMYWYQQDPGMELHLIHYSYGVNSTEKGDLSSESTVSRIRTEHFPLTLESARPSHTSQYLCASSGSSYNEQFFGPGTRLTVL.

V usage is TRBV15 and J usage is TRBJ2-3; D unclear. The CDR3 length is 16 residues. In germline, CDR1 is LNHNV, CDR2 YYDKDF (reference sequence). The V and J ends lost 0 bases and 2 bases respectively, with 12 bases between them. The chain's CDR3 is CATSRDPSPTTDTQYF. DNA for the CDR3: TGTGCCACCAGCAGAGATCCCTCCCCCACCACAGATACGCAGTATTTT.

This rearrangement joins TRBV9 to TRBJ2-7; 7 bases are shared with TRBD2. Germline V gives CDR1 SGDLS, CDR2 YYNGEE. Trimming took 3 bases from V and 3 from J; bases not matched to a gene: 3. The CDR3 consists of 13 residues. The CDR3 bases are TGTGCCAGCAGCGAGGGCGGGGGCTACGAGCAGTACTTC. This gives the protein CASSEGGGYEQYF.

About this clonotype itself: At one boundary the junction diverges from the germline segment, which might be a read error. J is TRBJ2-5 and V is TRBV24-1; no firm D call. The CDR3 contains 13 residues. The germline gives CDR1 KGHDR, CDR2 SFDVKD. CDR3 protein: CASSERVGETQYF. CDR3 nucleotides: TGTGCCAGCAGTGAAAGGGTGGGTGAGACCCAGTACTTC.

The CDR3 sequence: CSARVSGGADEQFF. The CDR3 DNA sequence: TGCAGTGCTAGAGTTAGCGGGGGGGCCGATGAGCAGTTCTTC. V is TRBV20-1 and J is TRBJ2-1, with TRBD2 matching over 11 bases. The V and J ends lost 1 base and 8 bases, in that order; junction bases with no gene match: 4. There are 14 residues in the CDR3. Germline V CDR1 and CDR2: DFQATT, SNEGSKA (reference sequence).

The chain employs TRBV7-9 and TRBJ1-4; D is possibly TRBD1 (6 bases). The CDR3 spans 14 residues. Trimming took off 3 bases at V and 7 bases at J, with 12 bases between the two ends. CDR1 and CDR2 (germline): SEHNR, FQNEAQ (reference sequence). DNA for the CDR3: TGTGCCAGCAGCTTGAGACAGGAGGGTGAAAAACTGTTTTTT. This translates into CASSLRQEGEKLFF.

This chain joins TRBV10-3 and TRBJ1-1; no reliable D call. The CDR3 extends over 14 amino acids. The germline V gene has CDR1 ENHRY and CDR2 SYGVKD. The V gene lost 0 bases and the J gene lost 5 bases, with 10 bases spanning the gap. The chain's CDR3 is CAISESPGRTEAFF. CDR3 coding DNA: TGTGCCATCAGTGAGTCGCCCGGTCGGACTGAAGCTTTCTTT.

The chain joins TRBV24-1 to TRBJ1-1, with D maybe TRBD1 (5 bases). From germline, CDR1 is KGHDR and CDR2 SFDVKD. Trimming removed 7 bases from V and 5 bases from J, with 13 bases in between. This CDR3 spans 13 amino acids. The CDR3: CATRGAGWTEAFF. The CDR3 DNA is TGTGCCACCAGGGGAGCAGGGTGGACTGAAGCTTTCTTT.

This chain links TRBV7-9 with TRBJ2-1; the D gene is possibly TRBD2 (6 bases). Deletions cut 10 bases from V and 6 bases from J, with 13 bases between. CDR1 is SEHNR and CDR2 is FQNEAQ in the germline V gene (reference sequence). This CDR3 spans 12 amino acids. The CDR3 is CATGGRSNEQFF. The CDR3 DNA sequence: TGTGCCACGGGTGGGAGGAGCAATGAGCAGTTCTTC.

This clonotype was seen a few times. The chain carries TRBV7-2 and TRBJ2-7; D is possibly TRBD1 (6 bases). The CDR3 length is 16 residues. Per the germline V gene, CDR1 is SGHTA and CDR2 is FQGNSA. V was clipped by 6 bases and J by 0 bases, with 18 bases between them. CDR3 nucleotide sequence: TGTGCCAGCAGGCTACCTGGGGGCGCTAGCTCCTACGAGCAGTACTTC. Its protein product is CASRLPGGASSYEQYF.

The chain couples TRBV6-6 to TRBJ2-7; D might be TRBD2 (5 bases). From germline, CDR1 is MNHNY and CDR2 SVGAGI (reference sequence). Trimming took off 5 bases at V and 0 bases at J, with 14 bases between the two ends. This CDR3 contains 15 residues. Here the CDR3 DNA reads TGTGCCAGCAGTGACCAACGGAGCGGCTCCTACGAGCAGTACTTC. This gives the protein CASSDQRSGSYEQYF.

V is TRBV7-9 and J is TRBJ2-1, with 7 bases identical to TRBD1. Trimming cost V 4 bases and J 2 bases; bases outside gene matches: 5. This CDR3 has 15 amino acids. CDR1 is SEHNR and CDR2 is FQNEAQ in the germline V gene (reference sequence). CDR3 amino acids: CASSSTGDTYNEQFF. CDR3 nucleotides: TGTGCCAGCAGCTCTACAGGGGACACCTACAATGAGCAGTTCTTC.

The chain recombines TRBV5-1 with TRBJ1-2; TRBD1 is a possible D gene (5 bases). Between the trimmed V and J ends, which lost 0 bases and 3 bases, there was a span of 12 bases. The germline V gene encodes CDR1 SGHRS and CDR2 YFSETQ. The CDR3 sequence is 15 residues long. For the CDR3, the DNA is TGCGCCAGCAGCTTGGTTCCGGGGCGAGACTATGGCTACACCTTC. Its translation is CASSLVPGRDYGYTF.

The rearrangement uses TRBV5-1 and TRBJ1-6; D ambiguous. Trimming left V 2 bases short and J 3 bases short, with 3 bases between. There are 13 residues in the CDR3. CDR1 is SGHRS and CDR2 is YFSETQ in the germline V gene. The CDR3 sequence is CASSLNYNSPLHF. CDR3 DNA sequence: TGCGCCAGCAGCTTAAACTATAATTCACCCCTCCACTTT.

The V gene is TRBV7-8, the J gene TRBJ2-4; D ambiguous. The CDR3 totals 13 residues. The germline gives CDR1 SGHVS, CDR2 FQNEAQ. V dropped 9 bases and J dropped 13 bases, with 22 bases sitting between them. This CDR3 is CASTPGSRMEQYF. As DNA, the CDR3 is TGTGCCAGTACTCCGGGCTCGAGGATGGAGCAGTACTTC.

The table lists this clonotype with many counts. J is TRBJ2-7 and V is TRBV7-9; no firm D call. CDR1 and CDR2 (germline): SEHNR, FQNEAQ (reference sequence). Trimming stripped 3 bases from V and 3 bases from J, with 6 bases between. The CDR3 contains 12 residues. CDR3 coding DNA: TGTGCCAGCAGCTTGGGCAGCTACGAGCAGTACTTC. Its translation is CASSLGSYEQYF.

The chain links TRBV7-9 to TRBJ2-7; 8 bases agree with TRBD1. Germline V gene lookup returns CDR1 SEHNR and CDR2 FQNEAQ (reference sequence). J was trimmed by 6 bases and V by 5 bases; bases with no gene match: 9. This CDR3 has 14 amino acids. CDR3 loop: CASSKQGGKAEQYF. The CDR3 coding sequence is TGTGCCAGCAGCAAACAGGGGGGAAAGGCCGAGCAGTACTTC.

The chain carries TRBV5-6 and TRBJ1-2; D is perhaps TRBD1 (6 bases). CDR1 is SGHDT, CDR2 YYEEEE, per germline. V was shortened by 2 bases and J by 4 bases, with 15 bases between the two germline ends. CDR3 length: 15 amino acids. The CDR3 bases are TGTGCCAGCAGCTTAGATCGGGGGCAGCTCTATGGCTACACCTTC. Its protein is CASSLDRGQLYGYTF.

This clonotype was seen more than once but under ten times. The chain links TRBV10-3 to TRBJ2-1; maybe TRBD2 (5 bases). From germline, CDR1 is ENHRY and CDR2 SYGVKD. Between the trimmed V and J ends, which lost 2 bases and 5 bases, there was a span of 13 bases. The CDR3 sequence is 15 residues long. The CDR3 coding sequence is TGTGCCATCAGTGAGGACCGGCGGGCTGACAATGAGCAGTTCTTC. Protein sequence: CAISEDRRADNEQFF.

This clonotype was observed at least ten times. The rearrangement uses TRBV19 and TRBJ2-3, with 10 positions matching TRBD2. CDR1 LNHDA and CDR2 SQIVND come from the germline V gene (reference sequence). The CDR3 length is 15 residues. V lost 2 bases and J lost 1; bases outside the gene matches: 0. The CDR3 DNA sequence: TGTGCCAGTAGTATAACTAGCGGGGGCACAGATACGCAGTATTTT. Translated: CASSITSGGTDTQYF. Variable domain in full (rest from reference TRBV19 and TRBJ2-3): DGGITQSPKYLFRKEGQNVTLSCEQNLNHDAMYWYRQDPGQGLRLIYYSQIVNDFQKGDIAEGYSVSREKKESFPLTVTSAQKNPTAFYLCASSITSGGTDTQYFGPGTRLTVL.

This clonotype has more than one count but fewer than ten. This chain joins TRBV5-4 and TRBJ1-6, with D possibly matching TRBD1 (5 bases). CDR3 length equals 14 residues. The germline gives CDR1 SGHNT, CDR2 YYREEE (reference sequence). V shed 0 bases and J shed 7 bases, with 8 bases lying between them. Written as DNA, the CDR3 is TGTGCCAGCAGCTTGGCGGGACCGAATTCACCCCTCCACTTT. Protein product: CASSLAGPNSPLHF. Filled out from reference TRBV5-4 and TRBJ1-6, the complete variable domain reads ETGVTQSPTHLIKTRGQQVTLRCSSQSGHNTVSWYQQALGQGPQFIFQYYREEENGRGNFPPRFSGLQFPNYSSELNVNALELDDSALYLCASSLAGPNSPLHFGNGTRLTVT.